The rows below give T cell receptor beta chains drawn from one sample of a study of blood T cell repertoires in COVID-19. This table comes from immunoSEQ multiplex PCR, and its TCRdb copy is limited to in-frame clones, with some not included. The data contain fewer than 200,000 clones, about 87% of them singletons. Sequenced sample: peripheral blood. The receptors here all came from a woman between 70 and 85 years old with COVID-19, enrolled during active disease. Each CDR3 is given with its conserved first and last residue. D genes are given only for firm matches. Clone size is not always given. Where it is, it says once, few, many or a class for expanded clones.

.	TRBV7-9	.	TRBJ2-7	CASSLEGGGYEQYF	TGTGCCAGCAGCTTAGAGGGAGGGGGGTACGAGCAGTACTTC
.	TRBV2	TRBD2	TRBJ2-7	CASTPETTSGYEQYF	TGTGCCAGCACCCCCGAAACGACTAGCGGATACGAGCAGTACTTC
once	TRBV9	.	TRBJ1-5	CASSVAGVNQPQHF	TGTGCCAGCAGCGTAGCAGGGGTCAATCAGCCCCAGCATTTT
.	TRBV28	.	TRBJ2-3	CASSPTGGAKTDTQYF	TGTGCCAGCAGTCCCACAGGGGGGGCGAAGACAGATACGCAGTATTTT
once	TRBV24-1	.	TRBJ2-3	CATIGGGTDTQYF	TGTGCCACCATCGGCGGGGGCACAGATACGCAGTATTTT
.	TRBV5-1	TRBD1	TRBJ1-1	CASSLVSGGRNTEAFF	TGCGCCAGCAGCTTGGTGTCAGGGGGACGGAACACTGAAGCTTTCTTT
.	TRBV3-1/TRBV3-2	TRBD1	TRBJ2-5	CASSQVGTGGKTQYF	TGTGCCAGCAGCCAAGTAGGGACAGGGGGAAAGACCCAGTACTTC
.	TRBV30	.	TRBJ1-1	CAWSPRNTEAFF	TGTGCCTGGAGTCCCAGGAACACTGAAGCTTTCTTT
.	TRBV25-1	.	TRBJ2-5	CASKRGSQETQYF	TGTGCCAGCAAACGGGGATCTCAAGAGACCCAGTACTTC
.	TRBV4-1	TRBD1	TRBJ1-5	CASSQELGQDFNQPQHF	TGCGCCAGCAGCCAAGAGTTAGGACAGGACTTCAATCAGCCCCAGCATTTT
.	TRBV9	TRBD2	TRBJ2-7	CASSASGSTYEQYF	TGTGCCAGCAGCGCTAGCGGGAGTACTTACGAGCAGTACTTC
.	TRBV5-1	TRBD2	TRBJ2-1	CASSSLAGGSYNEQFF	TGCGCCAGCAGCTCGTTGGCGGGAGGTTCTTACAATGAGCAGTTCTTC